Below, 30 T cell receptor beta chains from the same sample are listed, as sequenced in a study of beta chain features in type 1 diabetes. Study-level findings and limits: Shorter TCRB CDR3s, moderately but significantly so, marked every one of the four CD4+ subsets in Type 1 diabetes patients.

The authors reverse transcribed all of the isolated RNA, so sequencing captured expressed TCRB transcripts. Sequencing was performed with immunoSEQ multiplex PCR; in TCRdb, only in-frame clones are kept and a portion is missing. This table has roughly 300,000 clones, 9.3% appearing once. These TCRs are of unknown antigen specificity. The sequenced sample was central memory CD4+ T cells from blood. All receptors come from a man aged 25 to 40 with type 1 diabetes.

The chain uses TRBV7-9 and TRBJ1-1, with 9 bases identical to TRBD1. CDR1 and CDR2 (germline): SEHNR, FQNEAQ (reference sequence). The trim removed 5 bases at V and 6 bases at J, leaving 7 bases unmatched. The CDR3 spans 14 residues. The CDR3 DNA is TGTGCCAGCAGCCCCCGACAGGGGGACGCTGAAGCTTTCTTT. It is translated as CASSPRQGDAEAFF.

This clone has more than one count but fewer than ten. Other DNA sequences from this sample encode an identical CDR3 as well. The rearrangement joins TRBV5-1 to TRBJ2-5, with D possibly being TRBD1 (5 bases). This CDR3 region has 14 residues. Germline loops: CDR1 SGHRS, CDR2 YFSETQ. V lost 1 base, J lost 2 bases, and 9 bases lay in between. The CDR3 sequence is CASSLQGRQETQYF. The CDR3 DNA sequence: TGCGCCAGCAGCTTGCAGGGAAGGCAAGAGACCCAGTACTTC.

The chain has TRBV20-1 and TRBJ2-7; no firm D call. The CDR3 length is 11 residues. Trimming shortened V by 7 bases and J by 1 base, and 8 bases separated the two germline ends. Germline CDR1 DFQATT, CDR2 SNEGSKA (reference sequence). In nucleotides, the CDR3 is TGCAGTGGGGCGAATTCCTACGAGCAGTACTTC. This encodes CSGANSYEQYF.

V and J are TRBV18 and TRBJ2-2; D unresolved. Germline CDR1 and CDR2: KGHSH and LQKENI. V was cut by 6 bases and J by 3 bases, with 11 bases left in between. This CDR3 has 14 residues. CDR3 nucleotides: TGTGCCAGCTCCAGCCTACGGGACACCGGGGAGCTGTTTTTT. Its protein is CASSSLRDTGELFF.

This clone was observed a few times. V gene TRBV7-2 combines with J gene TRBJ2-3; 9 bases align to TRBD2. CDR3 length: 14 amino acids. In germline, CDR1 is SGHTA, CDR2 FQGNSA. J gave up 6 bases and V 2 bases, and 3 bases lay outside the gene matches. The DNA for the CDR3 is TGTGCCAGCAGCTTAAGCGGGGGGTTGGATACGCAGTATTTT. Residues: CASSLSGGLDTQYF.

This clone was recorded a few times. The chain recombines TRBV25-1 with TRBJ2-5; D may be TRBD1 or TRBD2 (6 bases each). The DNA end lines up better with TRBJ2-7; the J call may be wrong. The CDR3 contains 15 residues. The V gene's germline CDR1 is MGHDK and CDR2 SYGVNS. The CDR3 loop is CASSPTGGHSYEQYF. CDR3 sequence (DNA): TGTGCCAGCAGTCCTACCGGGGGCCACTCCTACGAGCAGTACTTC.

The V and J genes are TRBV29-1 and TRBJ1-1; D call uncertain. The CDR3 length is 13 residues. V lost 7 bases to trimming and J lost 1 base, with 13 bases between them. CDR1 SQVTM and CDR2 ANQGSEA come from the germline V gene. In DNA, the CDR3 is TGCAGCGCGTGGTATTGGGGGAACACTGAAGCTTTCTTT. Translating gives CSAWYWGNTEAFF.

The table lists this clone with a few counts. The chain's CDR3 is CASSATATGAHYEQYF. CDR3 DNA: TGCGCCAGCAGCGCCACCGCTACAGGGGCACACTACGAGCAGTACTTC. The V and J genes are TRBV5-1 and TRBJ2-7; 7 nucleotides match TRBD1. Germline assignment: CDR1 SGHRS and CDR2 YFSETQ. CDR3 length: 16 residues. V lost 4 bases, J lost 3 bases, and 13 bases stayed unmatched. Looking up the rest from reference TRBV5-1 and TRBJ2-7 gives the full variable domain: KAGVTQTPRYLIKTRGQQVTLSCSPISGHRSVSWYQQTPGQGLQFLFEYFSETQRNKGNFPGRFSGRQFSNSRSEMNVSTLELGDSALYLCASSATATGAHYEQYFGPGTRLTVT.

The chain carries TRBV7-2 and TRBJ1-1; D is unclear. CDR1 SGHTA and CDR2 FQGNSA come from the germline V gene. The CDR3 spans 17 residues. V gave up 7 bases and J gave up 1 base, with 22 bases separating them. CDR3: CASTPRQSVTRNTEAFF. In DNA form, the CDR3 reads TGTGCCAGCACCCCACGACAATCGGTAACCCGGAACACTGAAGCTTTCTTT.

V usage is TRBV7-9 and J usage is TRBJ1-1, with D possibly matching TRBD1 (5 bases). CDR3 length: 14 amino acids. The V gene lost 3 bases and the J gene lost 7 bases, with 15 bases spanning the gap. Germline assignment: CDR1 SEHNR and CDR2 FQNEAQ (reference sequence). The CDR3 nucleotides are TGTGCCAGCAGCTTCAACTTCCGGGACGGTGAAGCTTTCTTT. Translating gives CASSFNFRDGEAFF. Combining the CDR3 with reference TRBV7-9 and TRBJ1-1 gives the whole variable domain DTGVSQNPRHKITKRGQNVTFRCDPISEHNRLYWYRQTLGQGPEFLTYFQNEAQLEKSRLLSDRFSAERPKGSFSTLEIQRTEQGDSAMYLCASSFNFRDGEAFFGQGTRLTVV.

Comments on this clone: Germline and junction disagree at one end, which may indicate a read error. V and J are TRBV7-7 and TRBJ2-2; D remains ambiguous. Germline V gene sequence: CDR1 SSHAT, CDR2 FNYEAQ (reference sequence). The CDR3 is made up of 16 amino acids. CDR3 nucleotides: TGTGCTAGCAGCTTAGGATCCCCGGGGAACACCGGGGAGCTGTTTTTT. Protein product: CASSLGSPGNTGELFF. The full variable domain, in which reference TRBV7-7 and TRBJ2-2 provide the parts outside the CDR3, is GAGVSQSPRYKVTKRGQDVTLRCDPISSHATLYWYQQALGQGPEFLTYFNYEAQPDKSGLPSDRFSAERPEGSISTLTIQRTEQRDSAMYRCASSLGSPGNTGELFFGEGSRLTVL.

The CDR3, as DNA: TGCGCCAGCAGCCAAGAACAGGGGGGCACTGAAGCTTTCTTT. Protein: CASSQEQGGTEAFF. The chain uses TRBV4-3 and TRBJ1-1; 8 positions match TRBD1. CDR1 is LGHNA and CDR2 is YSLEER in the germline V gene. The V segment lost 0 bases and the J segment 4 bases; nucleotides outside the gene matches: 1. The CDR3 loop spans 14 amino acids.

A note on this clone: Other DNA sequences within the sample encode an identical CDR3. This rearrangement joins TRBV5-1 to TRBJ2-3, with D uncertain. Germline V gene data show CDR1 as SGHRS and CDR2 as YFSETQ. The CDR3 sequence is 15 residues long. The V and J ends lost 0 bases and 0 bases respectively, with 8 bases between them. The CDR3 region is CASSLAGQSTDTQYF. CDR3 coding DNA: TGCGCCAGCAGCTTGGCGGGTCAAAGCACAGATACGCAGTATTTT.

This clone was observed a handful of times. This chain connects TRBV6-5 to TRBJ2-1; a possible D gene is TRBD2 (6 bases). With 5 bases removed from V and 5 bases from J, the gap between germline ends came to 13 bases. From germline, CDR1 is MNHEY and CDR2 SVGAGI. The CDR3 loop spans 14 amino acids. CDR3: CASSRDWENNEQFF. The CDR3 coding sequence is TGTGCCAGCAGTCGGGACTGGGAAAACAATGAGCAGTTCTTC.

Only a few counts were recorded for this clone. The V call is TRBV2, the J call TRBJ2-1; TRBD2 aligns across 12 bases. The CDR3 totals 17 residues. Germline V gene data show CDR1 as SNHLY and CDR2 as FYNNEI. Losses at the gene ends were 6 bases for V and 5 bases for J; bases not matched to a gene: 11. The CDR3 region is CASSPGLLAGGNNEQFF. CDR3 bases: TGTGCCAGCAGCCCTGGTTTACTAGCGGGGGGCAACAATGAGCAGTTCTTC.

The chain is built from TRBV7-9 and TRBJ2-5; D may be TRBD1 or TRBD2 (5 bases each). CDR1 is SEHNR, CDR2 FQNEAQ, per germline (reference sequence). V shed 2 bases and J shed 4 bases, with 11 bases lying between them. The CDR3 extends over 14 amino acids. In nucleotides, the CDR3 is TGTGCCAGCAGCTTATCCCCAGGGACAGAGACCCAGTACTTC. It specifies CASSLSPGTETQYF.

This clone was seen only a few times. V is TRBV30 and J is TRBJ2-3; the D is unclear. Germline V lookup: CDR1 GTSNPN, CDR2 SVGIG (reference sequence). This CDR3 spans 13 amino acids. V was cut by 2 bases and J by 5 bases, with 11 bases left in between. The CDR3 loop is CAWSTRKGDTQYF. CDR3 DNA: TGTGCCTGGAGTACCAGGAAAGGAGATACGCAGTATTTT.

The sample holds a few counts of this clone. The chain is built from TRBV19 and TRBJ2-2; TRBD1 might be the D (7 bases). This CDR3 is built from 14 residues. CDR1 is LNHDA and CDR2 is SQIVND in the germline V gene (reference sequence). V lost 5 bases and J 5 bases, leaving 12 bases between the germline ends. The CDR3 here is CASSWQGGTGELFF. CDR3 in DNA: TGTGCCAGTAGTTGGCAGGGGGGTACCGGGGAGCTGTTTTTT.

The chain carries TRBV10-3 and TRBJ2-6, with a weak D call TRBD2 (5 bases). The ends were cut back, 8 bases at V and 0 bases at J, with 11 bases in the middle. Germline CDR1 reads ENHRY; CDR2 reads SYGVKD. This CDR3 comprises 15 residues. Here the CDR3 reads CAIDDGDSGANVLTF. The CDR3 coding sequence is TGTGCCATCGATGACGGGGACTCTGGGGCCAACGTCCTGACTTTC.

This clone has just a few counts. The chain uses TRBV6-5 and TRBJ2-7, with D tentatively TRBD1 or TRBD2 (5 bases each). There are 13 residues in the CDR3. The ends were cut back, 7 bases at V and 3 bases at J, with 13 bases in the middle. Germline assignment: CDR1 MNHEY and CDR2 SVGAGI. The CDR3: CASTGRGLYEQYF. Here the CDR3 DNA reads TGTGCCAGCACCGGCCGGGGCCTCTACGAGCAGTACTTC.

This clone occurred a few times. The chain carries TRBV5-1 and TRBJ2-1; weak D call: TRBD1 (5 bases). The V gene's germline CDR1 is SGHRS and CDR2 YFSETQ. The CDR3 spans 14 residues. Trimming stripped 0 bases from V and 4 bases from J, with 8 bases between. DNA of the CDR3: TGCGCCAGCAGCTTGGCACAGGATTACAATGAGCAGTTCTTC. Its protein is CASSLAQDYNEQFF. Full variable domain (remainder filled in from reference TRBV5-1 and TRBJ2-1): KAGVTQTPRYLIKTRGQQVTLSCSPISGHRSVSWYQQTPGQGLQFLFEYFSETQRNKGNFPGRFSGRQFSNSRSEMNVSTLELGDSALYLCASSLAQDYNEQFFGPGTRLTVL.

This chain uses TRBV7-2 with TRBJ2-5, with 11 bases identical to TRBD1. Germline V gene sequence: CDR1 SGHTA, CDR2 FQGNSA. V trimming: 5 bases; J trimming: 3 bases; junction bases outside the gene matches: 5. This CDR3 comprises 15 residues. CDR3 sequence reads: CASSPRTGGEETQYF. The CDR3 nucleotides are TGTGCCAGCAGCCCAAGGACAGGGGGCGAAGAGACCCAGTACTTC.

The chain carries TRBV9 and TRBJ1-3; 9 bases line up with TRBD1. Germline V gene data show CDR1 as SGDLS and CDR2 as YYNGEE. CDR3 size: 17 residues. The trim removed 3 bases at V and 5 bases at J, leaving 12 bases unmatched. CDR3 DNA: TGTGCCAGCAGCGATCCTCCGACAGGGGGGATCAGAAACACCATATATTTT. Residues: CASSDPPTGGIRNTIYF.

This clone appeared a few times. This sample includes further DNA sequences coding for the same CDR3. V and J are TRBV5-1 and TRBJ1-4; TRBD1 aligns across 7 bases. This CDR3 region has 14 residues. Trimming at V came to 4 bases and at J to 5 bases, leaving 5 bases not matched to a gene. CDR1 and CDR2 from the germline V gene are SGHRS and YFSETQ. The CDR3 DNA reads TGCGCCAGCAGCCGGGACAGTCCCAATGAAAAACTGTTTTTT. Translation gives CASSRDSPNEKLFF.

This clone was seen ten or more times. Other DNA sequences in the sample encode the same CDR3. The genes are TRBV11-2 and TRBJ1-1, with D unclear. Between the trimmed V and J ends, which lost 1 base and 4 bases, there was a span of 7 bases. This CDR3 comprises 13 residues. CDR1 SGHAT and CDR2 FQNNGV come from the germline V gene. As DNA, the CDR3 is TGTGCCAGCAGCTTAGTCGAGGGCACTGAAGCTTTCTTT. Protein product: CASSLVEGTEAFF.

The chain combines TRBV10-3 with TRBJ1-1, with no clear D. V lost 2 bases and J lost 6, with 10 bases in between. Germline assignment: CDR1 ENHRY and CDR2 SYGVKD. This CDR3 region has 13 residues. This chain's CDR3 is CAISERAKPEAFF. The DNA of the CDR3 is TGTGCCATCAGTGAGCGGGCCAAACCTGAAGCTTTCTTT.

Many counts were recorded for this clone. Here the CDR3 DNA reads TGCGCCAGCAGCCAAGATAGCGGCGGGGTTGGAGACAATGAGCAGTTCTTC. This translates into CASSQDSGGVGDNEQFF. This chain joins TRBV4-3 and TRBJ2-1; weak D call: TRBD2 (6 bases). From germline, CDR1 is LGHNA and CDR2 YSLEER. V was shortened by 0 bases and J by 5 bases, with 17 bases between the two germline ends. This CDR3 is built from 17 residues.

The chain recombines TRBV28 with TRBJ2-5, with D perhaps TRBD1 or TRBD2 (5 bases each). This CDR3 region has 13 residues. Trimming cost V 6 bases and J 4 bases, with 12 bases left between them. Germline CDR1 MDHEN, CDR2 SYDVKM. The CDR3 loop is CASSGRGPETQYF. The CDR3, as DNA: TGTGCCAGCAGCGGCCGGGGCCCAGAGACCCAGTACTTC.

The V gene is TRBV7-2, the J gene TRBJ2-3, with D possibly being TRBD1 or TRBD2 (5 bases each). CDR1 and CDR2 (germline): SGHTA, FQGNSA. Trimming pared 6 bases from V and 2 bases from J, leaving 15 bases between. The CDR3 loop spans 15 amino acids. The CDR3 DNA reads TGTGCCAGCAGGGACGGGACGGAATTCACAGATACGCAGTATTTT. Its translation: CASRDGTEFTDTQYF.

The sample holds a few counts of this clone. The chain employs TRBV29-1 and TRBJ1-1; D uncertain. V lost 5 bases and J lost 5, with 9 bases in between. This CDR3 is built from 11 residues. Germline values: CDR1 SQVTM, CDR2 ANQGSEA. In nucleotides, the CDR3 is TGCAGCGTTCTCGTCGGAACTGAAGCTTTCTTT. Its translation is CSVLVGTEAFF. Full variable domain (outside the CDR3, taken from reference TRBV29-1 and TRBJ1-1): SAVISQKPSRDICQRGTSLTIQCQVDSQVTMMFWYRQQPGQSLTLIATANQGSEATYESGFVIDKFPISRPNLTFSTLTVSNMSPEDSSIYLCSVLVGTEAFFGQGTRLTVV.